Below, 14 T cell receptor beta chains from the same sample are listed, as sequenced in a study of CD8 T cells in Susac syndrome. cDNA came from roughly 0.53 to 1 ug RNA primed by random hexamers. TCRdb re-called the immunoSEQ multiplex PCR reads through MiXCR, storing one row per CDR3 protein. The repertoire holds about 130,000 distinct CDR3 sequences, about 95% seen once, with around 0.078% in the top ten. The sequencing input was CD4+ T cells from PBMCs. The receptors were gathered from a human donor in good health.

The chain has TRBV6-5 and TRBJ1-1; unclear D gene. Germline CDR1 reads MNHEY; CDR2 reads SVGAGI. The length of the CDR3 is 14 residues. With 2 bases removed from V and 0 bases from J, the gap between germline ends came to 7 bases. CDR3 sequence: CASSYLAVNTEAFF. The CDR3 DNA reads TGTGCCAGCAGTTACCTGGCAGTGAACACTGAAGCTTTCTTT.

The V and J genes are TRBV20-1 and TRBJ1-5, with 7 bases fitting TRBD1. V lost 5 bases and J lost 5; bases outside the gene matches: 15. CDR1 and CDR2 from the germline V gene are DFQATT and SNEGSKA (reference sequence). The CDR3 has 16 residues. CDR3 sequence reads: CSASSPTGLSHQPQHF. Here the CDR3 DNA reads TGCAGTGCTTCCTCCCCGACAGGGCTCTCACATCAGCCCCAGCATTTT.

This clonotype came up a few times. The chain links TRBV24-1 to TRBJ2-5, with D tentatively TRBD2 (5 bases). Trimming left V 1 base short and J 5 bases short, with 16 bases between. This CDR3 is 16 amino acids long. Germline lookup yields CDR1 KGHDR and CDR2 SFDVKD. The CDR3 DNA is TGTGCCACCAGTGATTTCGGACTCAATATGAGGGAGACCCAGTACTTC. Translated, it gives CATSDFGLNMRETQYF.

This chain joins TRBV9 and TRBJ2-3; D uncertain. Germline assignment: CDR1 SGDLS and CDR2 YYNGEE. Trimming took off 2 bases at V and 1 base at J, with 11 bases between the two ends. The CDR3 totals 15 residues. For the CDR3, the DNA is TGTGCCAGCAGCGTCCGATACGTTGGCACAGATACGCAGTATTTT. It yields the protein CASSVRYVGTDTQYF.

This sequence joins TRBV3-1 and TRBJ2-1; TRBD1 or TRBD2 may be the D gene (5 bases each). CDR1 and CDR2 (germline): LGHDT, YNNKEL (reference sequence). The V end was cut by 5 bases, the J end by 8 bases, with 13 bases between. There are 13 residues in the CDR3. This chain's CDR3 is CASSSPGPYEQFF. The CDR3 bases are TGTGCCAGCAGCTCGCCGGGACCCTATGAGCAGTTCTTC.

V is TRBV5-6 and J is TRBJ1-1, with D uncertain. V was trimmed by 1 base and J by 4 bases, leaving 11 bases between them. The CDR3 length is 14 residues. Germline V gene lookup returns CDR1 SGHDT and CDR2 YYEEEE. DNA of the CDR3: TGTGCCAGCAGCTTGCGTGGGGTTTTCACTGAAGCTTTCTTT. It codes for CASSLRGVFTEAFF.

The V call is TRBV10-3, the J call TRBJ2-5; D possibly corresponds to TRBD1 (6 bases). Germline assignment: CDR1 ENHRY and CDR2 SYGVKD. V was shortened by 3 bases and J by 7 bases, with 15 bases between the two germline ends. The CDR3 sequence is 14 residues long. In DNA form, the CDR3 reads TGTGCCATCAGTGACGGGGAACAGGGAGCGACCCAGTACTTC. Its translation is CAISDGEQGATQYF.

DNA for the CDR3: TGTGCCAGCAGCCGGACAGGGGGAAACACTGAAGCTTTCTTT. It encodes CASSRTGGNTEAFF. The V and J genes are TRBV6-1 and TRBJ1-1, with TRBD1 identical over 10 bases. The germline gives CDR1 MNHNS, CDR2 SASEGT. This CDR3 has 14 amino acids. V was pared by 6 bases and J by 2 bases, with 3 bases of the junction left unmatched.

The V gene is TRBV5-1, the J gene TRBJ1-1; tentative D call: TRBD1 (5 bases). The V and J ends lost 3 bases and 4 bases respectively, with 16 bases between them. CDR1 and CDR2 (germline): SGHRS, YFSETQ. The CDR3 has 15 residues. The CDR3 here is CASSSGVPGGTEAFF. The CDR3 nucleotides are TGCGCCAGCAGCTCCGGGGTCCCGGGGGGCACTGAAGCTTTCTTT.

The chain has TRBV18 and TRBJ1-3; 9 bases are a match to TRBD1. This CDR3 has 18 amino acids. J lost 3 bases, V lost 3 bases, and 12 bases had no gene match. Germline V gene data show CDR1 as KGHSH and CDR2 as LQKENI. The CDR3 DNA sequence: TGTGCCAGCTCACCCGGCGCTCCGGACAGGGGACTTGGAAACACCATATATTTT. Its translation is CASSPGAPDRGLGNTIYF. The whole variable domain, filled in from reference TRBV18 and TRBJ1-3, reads NAGVMQNPRHLVRRRGQEARLRCSPMKGHSHVYWYRQLPEEGLKFMVYLQKENIIDESGMPKERFSAEFPKEGPSILRIQQVVRGDSAAYFCASSPGAPDRGLGNTIYFGEGSWLTVV.

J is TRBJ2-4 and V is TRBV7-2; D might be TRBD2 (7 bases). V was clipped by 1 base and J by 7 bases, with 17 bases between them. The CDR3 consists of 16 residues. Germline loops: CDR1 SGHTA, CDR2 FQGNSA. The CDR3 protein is CASSLGGGRGQNIQYF. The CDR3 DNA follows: TGTGCCAGCAGCTTAGGGGGTGGGCGGGGGCAGAACATTCAGTACTTC. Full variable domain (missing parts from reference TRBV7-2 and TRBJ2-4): GAGVSQSPSNKVTEKGKDVELRCDPISGHTALYWYRQSLGQGLEFLIYFQGNSAPDKSGLPSDRFSAERTGGSVSTLTIQRTQQEDSAVYLCASSLGGGRGQNIQYFGAGTRLSVL.

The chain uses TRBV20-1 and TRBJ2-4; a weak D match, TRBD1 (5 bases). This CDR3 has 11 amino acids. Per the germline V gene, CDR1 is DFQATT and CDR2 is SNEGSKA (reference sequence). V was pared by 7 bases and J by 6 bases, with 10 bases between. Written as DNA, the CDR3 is TGCAGTGGAACCACAGGAAACATTCAGTACTTC. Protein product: CSGTTGNIQYF.

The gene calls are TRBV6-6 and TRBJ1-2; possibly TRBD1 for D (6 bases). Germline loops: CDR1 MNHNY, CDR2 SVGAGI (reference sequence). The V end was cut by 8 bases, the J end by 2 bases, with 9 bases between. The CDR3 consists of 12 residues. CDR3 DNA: TGTGCCAGCTACACAGGGAACTATGGCTACACCTTC. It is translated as CASYTGNYGYTF.

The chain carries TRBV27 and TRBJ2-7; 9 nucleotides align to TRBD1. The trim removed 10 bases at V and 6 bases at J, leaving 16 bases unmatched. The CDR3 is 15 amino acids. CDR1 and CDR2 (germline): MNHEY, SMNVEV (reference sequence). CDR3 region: CANSGTGTFGGEQYF. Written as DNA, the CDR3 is TGTGCCAACTCCGGGACAGGGACATTCGGGGGCGAGCAGTACTTC.